Listed below are T cell receptor beta chains from one sample, sequenced in a study of molecular identifiers for immune sequencing clone quantification. MiXCR, applied by TCRdb to the PCR reads, yields one record per CDR3 protein. The profile shows approximately 54,000 distinct CDR3 sequences, 20% to 25% of them singletons. Sequencing was performed on naive CD8+ T cells from blood, with Jurkat cell RNA spiked in. The source is a human donor in good health. Some libraries in this study had Jurkat cell RNA spiked in. Both conserved end residues are part of each CDR3. The D gene is left open where the match is weak. Only some rows state a clone size, as once, few, many or a class for expanded clones.

V	D	J	size	DNA	CDR3
TRBV6-1	-	TRBJ1-1	-	TGTGCCAGCATCGACGAATTGAAGGTCGCTTTCTTT	CASIDELKVAFF
TRBV28	TRBD1	TRBJ1-5	many	TGTGCCAGCAGTAGCGTCGTCTCTGGGACAGGGGTTAGTCAGCCCCAGCATTTT	CASSSVVSGTGVSQPQHF
TRBV7-9	TRBD2	TRBJ2-2	many	TGTGCCAGCAGCTCTTCGACCTTAGCGGGGGGGACCGCGAACACCGGGGAGCTGTTTTTT	CASSSSTLAGGTANTGELFF
TRBV4-3	-	TRBJ1-5	many	TGCGCCAGCAGCCAAGATCAGGCATTCCAGCCCCAGCATTTT	CASSQDQAFQPQHF
TRBV7-9	-	TRBJ1-2	many	TGTGCCAGCAGCTTAGAAACGGAGGATTCTAACTATGGCTACACCTTC	CASSLETEDSNYGYTF
TRBV9	TRBD2	TRBJ2-3	many	TGTGCCAGCAGCGTATCCGCGGGACTAACCCTGGGAGATACGCAGTATTTT	CASSVSAGLTLGDTQYF
TRBV5-1	-	TRBJ2-7	many	TGCGCCAGCAGCGACGACCCGAGGGACGAGCAGTACTTC	CASSDDPRDEQYF
TRBV19	-	TRBJ1-1	many	TGTGCCAGTAGTGGCCTCACTTGGAACACTGAAGCTTTCTTT	CASSGLTWNTEAFF
TRBV27	-	TRBJ2-5	many	TGTGCCAGCCGCGGGTTTGAAAAAGAGACCCAGTACTTC	CASRGFEKETQYF
TRBV7-2	-	TRBJ1-6	many	TGTGCCAGCAGCTTGTTTGGGAGTGTCAATTCACCCCTCCACTTT	CASSLFGSVNSPLHF
TRBV7-4	-	TRBJ1-1	once	TGTGCCAGCAGCTCGGCGAGGAGTGTTGGCACTGAGGCTTTCTTT	CASSSARSVGTEAFF
TRBV20-1	-	TRBJ2-7	-	TGCAGTGCCGAAATGTACGAGCAGTACTTC	CSAEMYEQYF
TRBV6-2/TRBV6-3	-	TRBJ2-3	many	TGTGCCAGCAGTTACTCCCATGAGGAGGTGGAACCAGATACGCAGTATTTT	CASSYSHEEVEPDTQYF
TRBV12-3/TRBV12-4	-	TRBJ1-1	many	TGTGCCAGCAGTTTAGGGGACCATGGTTGGACTGAAGCTTTCTTT	CASSLGDHGWTEAFF
TRBV9	TRBD2	TRBJ2-7	many	TGTGCCAGCAGCACCTTAGCGGGACTAGACGAGCAGTACTTC	CASSTLAGLDEQYF
TRBV28	TRBD1	TRBJ1-5	many	TGTGCCAGCAGTTTGACAGGGTGGACTCAGCCCCAGCATTTT	CASSLTGWTQPQHF
TRBV19	-	TRBJ1-1	many	TGTGCCAGTAGATCAGTCGAACAGTTTAACACTGAAGCTTTCTTT	CASRSVEQFNTEAFF
TRBV20-1	-	TRBJ2-7	few	TGCAGTTTAGAAGGGGCAGCTAACTACGAGCAGTACTTC	CSLEGAANYEQYF
TRBV5-1	-	TRBJ1-1	many	TGCGCCAGTATACACGAGAACACTGAAGCTTTCTTT	CASIHENTEAFF
TRBV6-6	TRBD2	TRBJ2-7	many	TGTGCCACCGGACTAGCGGGAGGGACCTACGAGCAGTACTTC	CATGLAGGTYEQYF
TRBV10-3	TRBD2	TRBJ2-2	many	TGTGCCATCAGTGAGTCACTAGCGGTCAACACCGGGGAGCTGTTTTTT	CAISESLAVNTGELFF
TRBV12-3/TRBV12-4	-	TRBJ2-3	many	TGTGCCAGCAGTTTATATGAGTCTAGCGGCACAGATACGCAGTATTTT	CASSLYESSGTDTQYF
TRBV2	TRBD2	TRBJ2-3	many	TGTGCCAGCAGGGACGGACTAGCGGGGCATCACACAGATACGCAGTATTTT	CASRDGLAGHHTDTQYF
TRBV27	-	TRBJ2-2	few	TGTGCCAGTCAGGTCTTTAACACCGGGGAGCTGTTTTTT	CASQVFNTGELFF
TRBV4-1	-	TRBJ1-1	many	TGCGCCAGCAGCTCCAGACAGGATGTTGAGGAAGCTTTCTTT	CASSSRQDVEEAFF
TRBV4-3	-	TRBJ1-1	few	TGCGCCAGCAGGTGGACTGCGAACACTGAAGCTTTCTTT	CASRWTANTEAFF
TRBV5-6	-	TRBJ1-1	many	TGTGCCAGCAGCTCCCGGACAGTAATGAACACTGAAGCTTTCTTT	CASSSRTVMNTEAFF
TRBV27	TRBD1	TRBJ1-1	many	TGTGCCAGCAGTCCCCACAGGGGCGGTGAAGCTTTCTTT	CASSPHRGGEAFF
TRBV6-1	-	TRBJ2-2	many	TGTGCCAGCAGCTTCGTTGGGGAAACCGGGGAGCTGTTTTTT	CASSFVGETGELFF
TRBV6-2/TRBV6-3	-	TRBJ1-5	many	TGTGCCAGCAGTGCCGCGAATCAGCCCCAGCATTTT	CASSAANQPQHF
TRBV7-2	-	TRBJ2-7	-	TGTGTTAGCAGACTAAACTCGTACTACGAGCAGTACTTC	CVSRLNSYYEQYF
TRBV4-1	-	TRBJ2-7	-	TGCGCCAGCAGCCCGAAGGCGACAGACTACGAGCAGTACTTC	CASSPKATDYEQYF
TRBV7-2	TRBD1	TRBJ2-1	many	TGTGCCAGCAGCCCAGAGGGGGCAAATTACAATGAGCAGTTCTTC	CASSPEGANYNEQFF
TRBV19	-	TRBJ1-1	-	TGTGCCAGTAGTGCAAGCCCAGGGGCCACTGAAGCTTTCTTT	CASSASPGATEAFF
TRBV19	-	TRBJ2-3	many	TGTGCCAGTAATAGCGGAGAAGGGCCAGATACGCAGTATTTT	CASNSGEGPDTQYF